This T cell receptor beta chain was retrieved from a study of T cell clones after liver transplantation. The V segment lost 1 base and the J segment 6 bases; nucleotides outside the gene matches: 7. Germline V CDR1 and CDR2: SEHNR, FQNEAQ (reference sequence). This CDR3 has 16 amino acids. Unstimulated PBMCs were sorted into CD3+CD4+ and CD3+CD8+ populations. Libraries were prepared by immunoSEQ multiplex PCR; TCRdb keeps only in-frame clonotypes and omits some of them. The repertoire includes tens of thousands of clones, nearly 80% of them detected once, and roughly a third sits in the top ten. The chain couples TRBV7-9 to TRBJ1-4; 8 nucleotides agree with TRBD1. Sequenced material: CD8+ T cells from blood, taken around 52 months after liver transplant. The receptor was derived from a human patient who received a liver transplant. The T cells may partly be graft donor cells. CDR3 in DNA: TGTGCCAGCAGCTTAGGGGGGGCACAGGGGGATGAAAAACTGTTTTTT. It yields the protein CASSLGGAQGDEKLFF.